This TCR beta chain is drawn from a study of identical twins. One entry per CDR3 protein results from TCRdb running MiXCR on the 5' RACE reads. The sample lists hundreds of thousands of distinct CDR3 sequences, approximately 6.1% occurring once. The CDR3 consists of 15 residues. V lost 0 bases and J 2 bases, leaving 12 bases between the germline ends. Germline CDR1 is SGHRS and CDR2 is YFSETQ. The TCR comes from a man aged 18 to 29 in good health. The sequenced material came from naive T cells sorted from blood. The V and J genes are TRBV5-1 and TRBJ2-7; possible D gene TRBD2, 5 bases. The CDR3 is CASSLAAGRTYEQYF. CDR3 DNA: TGCGCCAGCAGCTTGGCCGCGGGCAGGACCTACGAGCAGTACTTC.